The 32 T cell receptor beta chains presented below share a single source sample, sequenced in a study of blood T cell repertoires in COVID-19. Produced via immunoSEQ multiplex PCR; TCRdb's table is partial and in-frame only. Seen here are roughly 150,000 clones, approximately 73% observed once, and the top ten hold 3.5% to 4.5%. The material sequenced was peripheral blood. These receptors originate from a man in his 60s with acute or convalescent COVID-19.

This sequence joins TRBV7-2 and TRBJ2-1, with 15 bases matching TRBD2. V trimming: 5 bases; J trimming: 7 bases; junction bases outside the gene matches: 15. Germline V gives CDR1 SGHTA, CDR2 FQGNSA. This CDR3 region has 19 residues. The CDR3 nucleotides are TGTGCCAGCAGCCCACGCCGGACTAGCGGGAGGGCAGGGGGGAATGAGCAGTTCTTC. It translates to CASSPRRTSGRAGGNEQFF.

This chain joins TRBV11-2 and TRBJ1-1; the D is unclear. V gave up 2 bases and J gave up 1 base, with 5 bases separating them. CDR3 length: 13 residues. The germline V gene encodes CDR1 SGHAT and CDR2 FQNNGV. The DNA of the CDR3 is TGTGCCAGCAGCTTATCCCAGAACACTGAAGCTTTCTTT. Residues: CASSLSQNTEAFF.

The J gene is TRBJ2-1, the V gene TRBV6-4, with D perhaps matching TRBD2 (7 bases). Germline V gene data show CDR1 as MRHNA and CDR2 as SNTAGT. Trimming cost V 2 bases and J 4 bases, with 9 bases left between them. The CDR3 is 14 amino acids. CDR3 sequence reads: CASSDRGGYNEQFF. The CDR3 bases are TGTGCCAGCAGTGACAGGGGGGGTTACAATGAGCAGTTCTTC.

This sequence joins TRBV6-5 and TRBJ1-6; D gene unclear. The CDR3 has 14 amino acids. Looked up from germline, CDR1 is MNHEY and CDR2 is SVGAGI. V was clipped by 4 bases and J by 7 bases, with 11 bases between them. CDR3 DNA sequence: TGTGCCAGCAGTTCGTTTGGGCAAAATTCACCCCTCCACTTT. This codes for CASSSFGQNSPLHF.

This clone was found once. This sequence joins TRBV21-1 and TRBJ1-6. TRBV21-1 is noted as a pseudogene. The CDR3 has 10 amino acids. CDR3 DNA sequence: TGTGCCAGCAGGGGGACTCCCCTCCACTTT. It translates to CASRGTPLHF.

The rearrangement links TRBV5-1 to TRBJ2-5, with TRBD1 matching over 10 bases. CDR3 size: 16 residues. CDR1 SGHRS and CDR2 YFSETQ come from the germline V gene. V trimming: 4 bases; J trimming: 4 bases; junction bases outside the gene matches: 10. CDR3 bases: TGCGCCAGCAGCCGTTCTGGACAGGGGGACCGAGAGACCCAGTACTTC. Translating it yields CASSRSGQGDRETQYF.

This chain links TRBV5-8 with TRBJ1-4; tentative D call: TRBD1 (5 bases). Germline lookup yields CDR1 SGHTS and CDR2 YDEGEE. This CDR3 is 16 amino acids long. V was trimmed by 0 bases and J by 1 base, leaving 10 bases between them. In DNA form, the CDR3 reads TGTGCCAGCAGCTTGGACCGCGGGGGAACTAATGAAAAACTGTTTTTT. This encodes CASSLDRGGTNEKLFF.

The chain is built from TRBV7-8 and TRBJ1-2; TRBD1 matches at 11 bases. Trimming cost V 4 bases and J 8 bases; bases outside gene matches: 3. This CDR3 contains 13 residues. Germline V lookup: CDR1 SGHVS, CDR2 FQNEAQ. The CDR3 DNA sequence: TGTGCCAGCAGCTCGGGACAGGGGGAAGGCTACACCTTC. Translating it yields CASSSGQGEGYTF.

This clone was found once. The chain carries TRBV2 and TRBJ2-7, with D possibly being TRBD1 (6 bases). Looked up from germline, CDR1 is SNHLY and CDR2 is FYNNEI. The V end lost 9 bases, the J end lost 2 bases, and 11 bases lay between the germline ends. The CDR3 spans 12 residues. Written as DNA, the CDR3 is TGTGCCAGTACGGACAGAACCTACGAGCAGTACTTC. This encodes CASTDRTYEQYF. Filled out from reference TRBV2 and TRBJ2-7, the complete variable domain reads EPEVTQTPSHQVTQMGQEVILRCVPISNHLYFYWYRQILGQKVEFLVSFYNNEISEKSEIFDDQFSVERPDGSNFTLKIRSTKLEDSAMYFCASTDRTYEQYFGPGTRLTVT.

The rearrangement links TRBV30 to TRBJ1-1; D is unclear. The ends were cut back, 0 bases at V and 3 bases at J, with 8 bases in the middle. Germline V gene data show CDR1 as GTSNPN and CDR2 as SVGIG (reference sequence). CDR3 length equals 13 residues. In DNA form, the CDR3 reads TGTGCCTGGAGTGTACGGGATTACACTGAAGCTTTCTTT. This translates into CAWSVRDYTEAFF.

This clone came up a few times. The V and J genes are TRBV11-3 and TRBJ1-1; 7 nucleotides match TRBD1. CDR3 length equals 16 residues. The junction had 14 bases not matched to a gene; V was cut back by 5 bases and J by 5 bases. Germline CDR1 and CDR2: SGHNT and YENEEA. The CDR3 DNA reads TGTGCCAGCAGCCCACTGGTGGCAGGGGGTAAGACTGAAGCTTTCTTT. Amino acid sequence: CASSPLVAGGKTEAFF.

This clone showed up just a few times. The V gene is TRBV11-2, the J gene TRBJ2-7; D ambiguous. Trimming pared 0 bases from V and 6 bases from J, leaving 12 bases between. The length of the CDR3 is 14 residues. Germline CDR1 reads SGHAT; CDR2 reads FQNNGV. The CDR3 loop is CASSLDLERFEQYF. As DNA, the CDR3 is TGTGCCAGCAGCTTAGACCTCGAGCGCTTCGAGCAGTACTTC. Using reference TRBV11-2 and TRBJ2-7 for the parts outside the CDR3, the full variable domain is EAGVAQSPRYKIIEKRQSVAFWCNPISGHATLYWYQQILGQGPKLLIQFQNNGVVDDSQLPKDRFSAERLKGVDSTLKIQPAKLEDSAVYLCASSLDLERFEQYFGPGTRLTVT.

This rearrangement joins TRBV5-1 to TRBJ2-7, with 9 bases lining up with TRBD1. In germline, CDR1 is SGHRS, CDR2 YFSETQ. This CDR3 is 15 amino acids long. V shed 0 bases, J shed 3 bases, and the junction held 4 bases outside the gene matches. The CDR3 here is CASSLATGGFYEQYF. DNA of the CDR3: TGCGCCAGCAGCTTGGCAACAGGGGGCTTCTACGAGCAGTACTTC.

V usage is TRBV24-1 and J usage is TRBJ2-3, with 8 bases lining up with TRBD1. The CDR3 has 14 residues. The junction had 5 bases not matched to a gene; V was cut back by 6 bases and J by 4 bases. CDR1 is KGHDR and CDR2 is SFDVKD in the germline V gene. CDR3 loop: CATSTGTGPDTQYF. CDR3 sequence (DNA): TGTGCCACCAGTACCGGGACAGGTCCAGATACGCAGTATTTT.

The J gene is TRBJ1-3, the V gene TRBV13, with 7 nucleotides matching TRBD1. The length of the CDR3 is 18 residues. Trimming took 5 bases from V and 0 from J; bases not matched to a gene: 13. CDR1 is PRHDT, CDR2 FYEKMQ, per germline (reference sequence). CDR3 DNA sequence: TGTGCCAGCAGCCGAACGACAGGGCTGGGGGGCTCTGGAAACACCATATATTTT. Encoded protein: CASSRTTGLGGSGNTIYF.

DNA of the CDR3: TGTGCCAGCAACCACTGGGGAGGAAACACTGAAGCTTTCTTT. Translated, it gives CASNHWGGNTEAFF. The V and J genes are TRBV3-1 (or the pseudogene TRBV3-2) and TRBJ1-1, with D hard to call. Germline CDR1 and CDR2: LGHDT and YNNKEL (reference sequence). V was clipped by 7 bases and J by 2 bases, with 14 bases between them. This CDR3 region has 14 residues.

The chain joins TRBV19 to TRBJ2-7; possibly TRBD1 for D (6 bases). This CDR3 contains 17 residues. The V end was cut by 2 bases, the J end by 5 bases, with 22 bases between. Germline CDR1 and CDR2: LNHDA and SQIVND (reference sequence). DNA of the CDR3: TGTGCCAGTAGTATACACCCCACAGGGAGTGATACGAACGAGCAGTACTTC. Translated: CASSIHPTGSDTNEQYF. The variable domain in full, completed from reference TRBV19 and TRBJ2-7, reads DGGITQSPKYLFRKEGQNVTLSCEQNLNHDAMYWYRQDPGQGLRLIYYSQIVNDFQKGDIAEGYSVSREKKESFPLTVTSAQKNPTAFYLCASSIHPTGSDTNEQYFGPGTRLTVT.

The chain joins TRBV15 to TRBJ1-2; 8 bases map to TRBD1. Germline CDR1 LNHNV, CDR2 YYDKDF (reference sequence). V trimming: 1 base; J trimming: 4 bases; junction bases outside the gene matches: 5. The CDR3 is made up of 15 amino acids. The CDR3 loop reads CATSRGSGGVYGYTF. The CDR3 DNA is TGTGCCACCAGCAGAGGCTCAGGGGGCGTCTATGGCTACACCTTC.

V and J are TRBV5-1 and TRBJ2-7; TRBD1 aligns across 9 bases. V lost 4 bases, J lost 0 bases, and 5 bases stayed unmatched. Germline lookup yields CDR1 SGHRS and CDR2 YFSETQ. The CDR3 has 15 amino acids. This CDR3 is CASSPGQGSSYEQYF. Written as DNA, the CDR3 is TGCGCCAGCAGCCCCGGACAGGGGAGCTCCTACGAGCAGTACTTC.

This sequence joins TRBV11-3 and TRBJ2-1; D is uncertain. Germline V gene lookup returns CDR1 SGHNT and CDR2 YENEEA. The CDR3 length is 13 residues. Trimming stripped 3 bases from V and 8 bases from J, with 11 bases between. CDR3 sequence: CASSLFAADEQFF. The CDR3 DNA is TGTGCCAGCAGCTTGTTTGCTGCAGATGAGCAGTTCTTC.

V gene TRBV4-2 combines with J gene TRBJ2-1, with D unclear. The CDR3 loop spans 14 amino acids. The V gene lost 0 bases and the J gene lost 10 bases, with 13 bases spanning the gap. From germline, CDR1 is LGHNA and CDR2 YNFKEQ. CDR3 in DNA: TGTGCCAGCAGCCAAGATCTCAGAAATTTCGAGCAGTTCTTC. As protein: CASSQDLRNFEQFF.

This chain uses TRBV4-2 with TRBJ2-1; 8 nucleotides align to TRBD1. Trimming cost V 5 bases and J 9 bases; bases outside gene matches: 9. The CDR3 covers 14 residues. Per germline, CDR1 LGHNA and CDR2 YNFKEQ. CDR3 coding DNA: TGTGCCAGCAGCTACGGACAGGGCTCGGGTGAGCAGTTCTTC. Residues: CASSYGQGSGEQFF.

J is TRBJ2-5 and V is TRBV10-2, with 9 positions matching TRBD2. The germline V gene encodes CDR1 WSHSY and CDR2 SAAADI. V lost 3 bases, J lost 5 bases, and 10 bases stayed unmatched. The CDR3 contains 16 residues. CDR3 sequence (DNA): TGCGCCAGCAGTGACGCGGCGGGAGGGGGTTGGGAGACCCAGTACTTC. This gives the protein CASSDAAGGGWETQYF.

The chain combines TRBV2 with TRBJ2-5, with D unresolved. V was pared by 0 bases and J by 6 bases, with 11 bases between. CDR1 and CDR2 (germline): SNHLY, FYNNEI. This CDR3 has 14 residues. The CDR3 DNA is TGTGCCAGCAGTGAAGCGACGGTTGGGCAGACCCAGTACTTC. This sequence encodes CASSEATVGQTQYF.

This chain joins TRBV7-2 and TRBJ1-4; D is perhaps TRBD1 (6 bases). This CDR3 spans 16 amino acids. V was cut by 3 bases and J by 7 bases, with 18 bases left in between. Germline V gene sequence: CDR1 SGHTA, CDR2 FQGNSA. CDR3 DNA: TGTGCCAGCAGCTTTTTCGGGACACAATTTTTTGAAAAACTGTTTTTT. Its protein is CASSFFGTQFFEKLFF.

V gene TRBV7-9 combines with J gene TRBJ2-7; 9 bases agree with TRBD1. The CDR3 is made up of 14 amino acids. Germline CDR1 and CDR2: SEHNR and FQNEAQ (reference sequence). Unmatched junction bases numbered 6, after V lost 4 bases and J lost 5 bases. The CDR3: CASSSGQGSDEQYF. In DNA, the CDR3 is TGTGCCAGCAGCTCGGGACAGGGTTCCGACGAGCAGTACTTC.

The chain recombines TRBV6-1 with TRBJ2-6; 10 nucleotides align to TRBD1. Germline V gives CDR1 MNHNS, CDR2 SASEGT. V shed 4 bases and J 0 bases; nucleotides not matched to a gene: 6. The CDR3 has 18 residues. This chain's CDR3 is CASSGRDRGYSGANVLTF. In DNA, the CDR3 is TGTGCCAGCAGTGGCCGGGACAGGGGATACTCTGGGGCCAACGTCCTGACTTTC.

The V call is TRBV7-9, the J call TRBJ2-3, with 12 positions matching TRBD2. This CDR3 is 16 amino acids long. V was pared by 5 bases and J by 6 bases, with 9 bases of the junction left unmatched. CDR1 is SEHNR, CDR2 FQNEAQ, per germline (reference sequence). In DNA, the CDR3 is TGTGCCAGCAGCGCCGGGACTAGCGGGCTCAGGGATACGCAGTATTTT. This translates into CASSAGTSGLRDTQYF. Full variable domain (rest looked up from reference TRBV7-9 and TRBJ2-3): DTGVSQNPRHKITKRGQNVTFRCDPISEHNRLYWYRQTLGQGPEFLTYFQNEAQLEKSRLLSDRFSAERPKGSFSTLEIQRTEQGDSAMYLCASSAGTSGLRDTQYFGPGTRLTVL.

The chain carries TRBV5-5 and TRBJ2-3; D uncertain. CDR1 and CDR2 from the germline V gene are SGHKS and YYEKEE (reference sequence). V was trimmed by 10 bases and J by 2 bases, leaving 20 bases between them. This CDR3 spans 15 amino acids. DNA for the CDR3: TGTGCCCGCCCGAGGTTCGGGTTACACACAGATACGCAGTATTTT. It encodes CARPRFGLHTDTQYF.

The chain is built from TRBV5-8 and TRBJ1-4; a weak D match, TRBD1 (5 bases). Trimming took off 0 bases at V and 5 bases at J, with 8 bases between the two ends. Germline lookup yields CDR1 SGHTS and CDR2 YDEGEE. The CDR3 sequence is 14 residues long. CDR3 in amino acids: CASSLGQLNEKLFF. CDR3 sequence (DNA): TGTGCCAGCAGCTTGGGACAGTTAAATGAAAAACTGTTTTTT. The whole variable domain, remainder taken from reference TRBV5-8 and TRBJ1-4, is EAGVTQSPTHLIKTRGQQATLRCSPISGHTSVYWYQQALGLGLQFLLWYDEGEERNRGNFPPRFSGRQFPNYSSELNVNALELEDSALYLCASSLGQLNEKLFFGSGTQLSVL.

The chain employs TRBV28 and TRBJ2-2; 7 nucleotides agree with TRBD1. CDR1 is MDHEN, CDR2 SYDVKM, per germline. The junction had 11 bases not matched to a gene; V was cut back by 4 bases and J by 6 bases. CDR3 size: 16 residues. CDR3 sequence: CASSYPLDRAAGELFF. The CDR3 coding sequence is TGTGCCAGCAGTTACCCACTCGACAGGGCGGCCGGGGAGCTGTTTTTT.

The genes are TRBV6-5 and TRBJ1-6, with a possible D match to TRBD1 (5 bases). The CDR3 spans 14 residues. Germline lookup yields CDR1 MNHEY and CDR2 SVGAGI. The V end lost 6 bases, the J end lost 6 bases, and 12 bases lay between the germline ends. The CDR3 sequence is CASRMTALNSPLHF. The CDR3, as DNA: TGTGCCAGCAGAATGACAGCGCTTAATTCACCCCTCCACTTT.